This T cell receptor beta chain comes out of a study of blood T cell repertoires in COVID-19 (TCRdb year 2020). The study in broad terms: The collaborator samples originated in the United States, Italy and Spain and spanned the acute and convalescent phases of COVID-19. The material from the prospective study consisted of cDNA or gDNA derived from T cells, B-cell-depleted T cells, or PBMCs. Deeply sampled blood TCRbeta repertoires from subjects exposed to, actively infected with, or recovered from COVID-19 were included in the dataset. A freely available public database, intended as a resource for researchers studying the immune response to SARS-CoV-2, is where the repertoires were released. The samples were drawn from the first 160 participants of the ongoing ImmuneRACE study and from 950 to 1,500 subjects provided by 6 global collaborators. Sample metadata almost always included a de-identified subject ID, COVID-19 status, age in years and sex. Where HLA class I and class II types were available, the types were taken from metadata supplied by the sample provider, not from assay-based typing.

The immunoSEQ Assay, a bias-controlled multiplex PCR, was used to amplify TCRbeta CDR3 regions from genomic DNA. Regarding the original processing steps: Nucleated cell counts per sample were estimated from amplification of reference gene primers within the assay. Sequence reads were collapsed and filtered to measure the absolute abundance of every unique TCRbeta CDR3 rearrangement. Productive Simpson clonality was computed per sample as the square root of Simpson's diversity index over productive rearrangements. TCRdb limited this immuneACCESS table to in-frame rearrangements with V and J called. A share of clones is missing; checked studies link under half to unresolved V genes, and the rest is unexplained. The V and J calls and clone size were taken over from that table, and D and trimming were inferred from the DNA. The sample contains about 73,000 clones, about 86% of them found a single time. The ten largest clones add up to under 30% of the sample.

With regard to this clone: No antigen is known for it. The sample holds no much larger clone one base away, and base qualities are not on file.

Collaborating institutions collected whole blood in K2EDTA tubes following their own protocols. For TCRbeta analysis, collaborators shipped samples in one of three forms: frozen whole blood, isolated PBMCs, or DNA extracted from either of those sample types. Overall study results and their limits: The quantity of clinical and demographic metadata differed by source and by participant and was supplied without curation.

From cysteine to phenylalanine, the CDR3 is 17 amino acids long. Only the CDR3 DNA stays, 51 bases, in frame from base 1. CDR1 and CDR2 were assigned from the germline V gene (reference sequence) as SEHNR and FQNEAQ. V has 5 bases trimmed and J has 7 bases trimmed; junction bases matching no gene number 13. The chain was built from TRBV7-9 and TRBJ1-4, and TRBD1 matches 10 of the central bases. The sample consisted of peripheral blood. This TCR derives from a human donor in a cohort sampled during active COVID-19. DNA sequence: TGTGCCAGCAGCCCCCCCCCGGGACAGGGGATGAGTGAAAAACTGTTTTTT. It translates to CASSPPPGQGMSEKLFF.